This TCR beta chain was obtained from a study of blood T cell repertoires in COVID-19. Whole-study context: Spain, Italy and the United States supplied samples that represented acute and convalescent COVID-19. PBMCs, B-cell-depleted T cells, or T cells provided the cDNA or gDNA that made up the material.

In the source study's methods: Using reference gene primer amplification, nucleated cell counts were estimated. The data were produced by immunoSEQ multiplex PCR, yet TCRdb's version contains in-frame clones alone and is incomplete. That table furnishes V, J and clone size, whereas the DNA furnished D and trimming. This sample yields approximately 150,000 clones, of which approximately 83% are seen a single time; 11% belongs to the top ten. The CDR3 runs to 18 residues. CDR1 is MNHEY and CDR2 is SVGEGT in the germline V gene. The ends lost 6 bases at V and 3 bases at J; junction bases unmatched: 14. The chain recombines TRBV6-2 or TRBV6-3 with TRBJ2-5; 12 bases match TRBD2. The sequence derives from a man between 70 and 80 years old with active or convalescent COVID-19. The material sequenced was peripheral blood. In DNA, the CDR3 is TGTGCCAGCAGCCCAGGGACTAGCGGGCACATCTCCGAAGAGACCCAGTACTTC. The encoded protein is CASSPGTSGHISEETQYF.